This entry is about one TCR beta chain. Its target is unknown. One junction end disagrees with the germline gene, perhaps due to a read error. Incorporated into the TCR beta cDNA libraries were unique molecular identifiers, which served to reduce PCR and sequencing biases. TCRdb independently ran MiXCR on the PCR reads; one entry per CDR3 protein. This sample has fewer than 600,000 distinct CDR3 sequences, with over 35% found just once. These data come from a study of post-analysis software for immune sequencing data. Study-level points and caveats: Roughly five TRBV segments were significantly more frequent in patients than in controls. TRBV5-6, TRBV5-1 and TRBV20-1 were among these segments. Strong same-batch co-clustering of samples appeared with F measure clustering. People with multiple sclerosis had a significantly lower normalized Chao1 diversity than controls did.

CDR1 and CDR2 from the germline V gene are MRHNA and SNTAGT. The CDR3 has 13 residues. The material sequenced was blood. The genes are TRBV6-4 and TRBJ1-2; 7 bases line up with TRBD1. This sequence was found in a girl under 18 with multiple sclerosis. The CDR3 bases are TGTGCCAGCAGTGACCAAGGGGGCTATGGCCACACCTTC. Its protein is CASSDQGGYGHTF.